This TCR beta chain was captured in a study of control samples from healthy donors and cancer patients. Clones were sequenced by immunoSEQ multiplex PCR, and TCRdb holds only the in-frame ones, with some missing. Here the sample spans about 180,000 clones, approximately 94% being singletons. V lost 4 bases to trimming and J lost 5 bases, with 7 bases between them. Germline CDR1 SGHRS, CDR2 YFSETQ. The length of the CDR3 is 12 residues. This chain connects TRBV5-1 to TRBJ2-1, with D unresolved. The sequenced sample was blood. This sequence originates from a man aged 30-40 years in good health. Here the CDR3 DNA reads TGCGCCAGCAGCCAGGTGGACAATGAGCAGTTCTTC. It encodes CASSQVDNEQFF.